This T cell receptor (beta chain) originates from a study of post-analysis software for immune sequencing data. Study information: Patients with relapsing-remitting, secondary progressive and progressive-relapsing multiple sclerosis courses were all represented.

A remark on this clonotype: Antigen unknown.

The TCR beta cDNA libraries carried unique molecular identifiers. Each batch of 1 to 10 million T cells produced some 450,000 cDNA molecules. MiXCR, applied by TCRdb to the PCR reads, yields one record per CDR3 protein. The sample lists about 820,000 distinct CDR3 sequences, 53% occurring once. CDR3 size: 14 residues. CDR1 KGHSH and CDR2 LQKENI come from the germline V gene. The study's findings and limits: The study found TRBV5-6, TRBV5-1 and TRBV20-1 among five or six TRBV segments more frequent in patients than controls. Patients with multiple sclerosis recorded significantly lower normalized Chao1 diversity than controls, the study found. Same-batch preparations were strongly co-clustered by F measure.

This clonotype was obtained from a girl aged 10-17 years with multiple sclerosis. Sequencing used blood. The chain recombines TRBV18 with TRBJ2-4; unclear D gene. The J call may be incorrect, as the DNA end agrees better with TRBJ2-7. The CDR3 DNA reads TGTGCCAGCTCCGGACCAGGTTTTACCTACGAGCAGTACTTC. Protein product: CASSGPGFTYEQYF.